The clone carrying this T cell receptor (beta chain) has just a few counts. What it binds is not known. The junction does not match germline at one end; this may be a read error. This CDR3 has 11 amino acids. The V gene's germline CDR1 is DFQATT and CDR2 SNEGSKA (reference sequence). Time point described: pre-sensitization, week 0. The sample's treatment: therapeutic diphenylcyclopropenone sensitization with weekly scalp DPC. The sample is drawn from a study of human T cells and chemical hapten exposure. Overall study: During the approximately 24-week study period, patients had diphenylcyclopropenone applied to the scalp every week.

Unique molecular identifiers were attached to individual cDNA molecules within the library. One entry per CDR3 protein, called by TCRdb with MiXCR from the RACE reads. This sample has tens of thousands of distinct CDR3 sequences, with roughly 9.7% found just once. Study findings and constraints: High-frequency TCRs, those above 1 in 1000, stayed the same after DPC sensitization.

The clonotype was recovered from a woman in her forties or fifties with alopecia areata. Some clones in this sample may be carry-over from other donors' samples. Here the sequenced sample was whole blood, taken in connection with sensitization to the hapten diphenylcyclopropenone (DPC). V and J are TRBV20-1 and TRBJ2-7, with D perhaps TRBD2 (5 bases). The CDR3 spells CSASEGILKLF. The CDR3 bases are TGCAGTGCTAGTGAGGGAATTCTGAAATTGTTC.